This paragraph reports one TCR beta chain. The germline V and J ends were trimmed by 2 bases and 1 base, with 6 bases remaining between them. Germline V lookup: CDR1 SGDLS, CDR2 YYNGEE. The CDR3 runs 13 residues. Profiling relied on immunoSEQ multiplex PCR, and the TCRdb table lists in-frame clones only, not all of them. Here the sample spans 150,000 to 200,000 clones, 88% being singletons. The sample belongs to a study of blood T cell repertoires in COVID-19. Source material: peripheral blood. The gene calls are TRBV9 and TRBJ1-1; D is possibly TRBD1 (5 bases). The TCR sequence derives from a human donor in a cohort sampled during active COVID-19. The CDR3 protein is CASSVTENTEAFF. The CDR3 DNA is TGTGCCAGCAGCGTGACAGAGAACACTGAAGCTTTCTTT. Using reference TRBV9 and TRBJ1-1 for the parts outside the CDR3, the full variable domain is DSGVTQTPKHLITATGQRVTLRCSPRSGDLSVYWYQQSLDQGLQFLIQYYNGEERAKGNILERFSAQQFPDLHSELNLSSLELGDSALYFCASSVTENTEAFFGQGTRLTVV.